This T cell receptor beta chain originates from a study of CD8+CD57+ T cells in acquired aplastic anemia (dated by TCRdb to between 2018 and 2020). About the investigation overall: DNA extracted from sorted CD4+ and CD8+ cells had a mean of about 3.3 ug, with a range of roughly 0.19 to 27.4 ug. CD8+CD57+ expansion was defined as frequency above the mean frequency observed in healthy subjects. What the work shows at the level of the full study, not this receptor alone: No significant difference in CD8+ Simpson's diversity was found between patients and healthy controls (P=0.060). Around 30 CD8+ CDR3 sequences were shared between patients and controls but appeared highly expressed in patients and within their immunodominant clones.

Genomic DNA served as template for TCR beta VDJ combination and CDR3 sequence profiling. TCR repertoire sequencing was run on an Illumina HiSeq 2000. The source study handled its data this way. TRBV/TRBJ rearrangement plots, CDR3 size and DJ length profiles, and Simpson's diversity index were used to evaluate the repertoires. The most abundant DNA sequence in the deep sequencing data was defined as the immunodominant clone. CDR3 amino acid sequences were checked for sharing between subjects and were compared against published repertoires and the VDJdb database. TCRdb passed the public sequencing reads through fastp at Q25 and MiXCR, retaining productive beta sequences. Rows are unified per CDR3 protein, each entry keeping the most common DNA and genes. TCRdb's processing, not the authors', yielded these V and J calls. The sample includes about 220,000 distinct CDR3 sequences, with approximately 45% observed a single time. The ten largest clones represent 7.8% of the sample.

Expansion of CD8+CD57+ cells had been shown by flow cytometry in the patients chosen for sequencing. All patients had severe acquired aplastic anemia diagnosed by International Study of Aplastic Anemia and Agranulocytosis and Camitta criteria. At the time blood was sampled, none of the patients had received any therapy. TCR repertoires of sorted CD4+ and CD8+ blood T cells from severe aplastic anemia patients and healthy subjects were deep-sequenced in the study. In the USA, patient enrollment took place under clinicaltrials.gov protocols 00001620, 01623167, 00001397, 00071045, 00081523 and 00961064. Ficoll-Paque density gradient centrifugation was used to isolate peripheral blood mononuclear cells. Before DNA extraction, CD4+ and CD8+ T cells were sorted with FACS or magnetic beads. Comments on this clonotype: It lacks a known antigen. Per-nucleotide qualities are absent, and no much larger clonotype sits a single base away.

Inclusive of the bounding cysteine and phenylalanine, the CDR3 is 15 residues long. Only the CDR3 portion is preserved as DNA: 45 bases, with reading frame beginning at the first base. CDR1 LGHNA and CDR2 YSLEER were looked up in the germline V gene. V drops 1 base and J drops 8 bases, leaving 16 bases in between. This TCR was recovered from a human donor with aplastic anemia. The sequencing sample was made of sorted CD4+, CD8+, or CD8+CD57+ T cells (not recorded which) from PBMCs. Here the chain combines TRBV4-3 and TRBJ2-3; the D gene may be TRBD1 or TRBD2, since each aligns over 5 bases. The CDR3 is CASSQVGRVRGTQYF. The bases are TGCGCCAGCAGCCAAGTTGGCAGGGTACGGGGTACGCAGTATTTT.